This TCR beta chain came from a study of T cell responses to AZD1222 COVID-19 vaccine. Study results and caveats: The donor cohort was predominantly white British with a female majority, and clonal diversity may have been underestimated. Spike as a whole was targeted by vaccine-associated CD4 TCRs, dominant at 160-218 and 743-854. Baseline antibody screening turned up just a handful of seropositive AZD1222 recipients. In all cases, repertoires were sampled only after the peak T cell response.

To note about this clone: Its antigen is currently unknown.

Some clones are missing from TCRdb's copy, which holds only in-frame ones; the method was immunoSEQ multiplex PCR. This sample has approximately 49,000 clones, with under 85% found just once. This CDR3 spans 15 amino acids. CDR1 and CDR2 (germline): MNHEY, SVGEGT. Losses at the gene ends were 0 bases for V and 6 bases for J; bases not matched to a gene: 7. This material consisted of peripheral blood, taken on day 0 of MenACWY control vaccination. The chain uses TRBV6-2 or TRBV6-3 and TRBJ1-2; 7 bases fit TRBD1. This clonotype originated in an adult in good health. The DNA for the CDR3 is TGTGCCAGCAGTTACTCCCCAGACAGGGCGGATGGCTACACCTTC. Amino acids: CASSYSPDRADGYTF.